These 5 T cell receptor beta chains were all obtained from the same sample, sequenced in a study of response to subunit inactivated influenza vaccine. TCRdb re-called the RT-PCR reads with MiXCR, one entry per CDR3 protein. The sample has about 780,000 distinct CDR3 sequences; around 20% are singletons. The material was PBMCs from blood, obtained around 5 days after vaccination. The receptors here all came from a man aged 50-60 years who received an inactivated influenza vaccine.

This clonotype came up a few times. The rearrangement links TRBV6-2 or TRBV6-3 to TRBJ2-1, with TRBD1 matching 10 bases. Germline V gene lookup returns CDR1 MNHEY and CDR2 SVGEGT. The CDR3 loop spans 15 amino acids. V lost 0 bases to trimming and J lost 7 bases; unmatched junction nucleotides: 3. The CDR3 DNA is TGTGCCAGCAGTTACTCGAGACAGGGGGCAAATGAGCAGTTCTTC. Translation: CASSYSRQGANEQFF.

This clonotype was detected a few times. This rearrangement joins TRBV29-1 to TRBJ2-7; D is possibly TRBD1 (6 bases). The CDR3 is 12 amino acids. The V end lost 4 bases, the J end lost 5 bases, and 12 bases lay between the germline ends. Germline CDR1 is SQVTM and CDR2 is ANQGSEA. The CDR3 here is CSVGPGGNEQYF. Here the CDR3 DNA reads TGCAGCGTTGGGCCTGGGGGCAACGAGCAGTACTTC.

This clonotype was seen ten or more times. The V call is TRBV12-3 or TRBV12-4, the J call TRBJ2-7, with D possibly being TRBD1 (5 bases). The CDR3 runs to 13 residues. Trimming took 3 bases from V and 6 from J, leaving 12 bases between them. The CDR3 loop reads CASSFKGLSEQYF. CDR3 DNA: TGTGCCAGCAGTTTTAAGGGGCTTAGCGAGCAGTACTTC.

As concerns this clonotype: Germline and junction disagree at one end, which may indicate a read error. The chain employs TRBV29-1 and TRBJ2-1; 8 nucleotides line up with TRBD1. Germline CDR1 reads SQVTM; CDR2 reads ANQGSEA. The CDR3 sequence is 11 residues long. CDR3 DNA: TGCAGCGTAGAAGGGACAGGCTCCCCGTTCTTC. Its protein product is CSVEGTGSPFF.

J is TRBJ2-5 and V is TRBV28; 11 nucleotides line up with TRBD2. The CDR3 runs 17 residues. From germline, CDR1 is MDHEN and CDR2 SYDVKM. Losses at the gene ends were 5 bases for V and 7 bases for J; bases not matched to a gene: 15. DNA of the CDR3: TGTGCCAGCAGTCCATCGACTAGCGGGATTCGGGGTCGGACCCAGTACTTC. It translates to CASSPSTSGIRGRTQYF.